Listed here are 29 T cell receptor beta chains from one sample, sequenced in a study of shared clonotypes between healthy human individuals. Only in-frame clones appear in the TCRdb table, and some are missing; sequencing was by immunoSEQ multiplex PCR. The sample contains under 600,000 clones, roughly 98% of which appear only once. Naive CD8 cells lacked CD45RO, underwent positive selection for CCR7 and left out terminally differentiated effector memory CD45RA+ cells. Sequencing was done on a sample of naive CD8+ T cells sorted from blood. The receptors originated from a man in his thirties or forties in good health.

V gene TRBV10-1 combines with J gene TRBJ2-7, with TRBD1 matching over 7 bases. Looked up from germline, CDR1 is WNHNN and CDR2 is SYGVQD (reference sequence). This CDR3 has 14 residues. V lost 11 bases to trimming and J lost 3 bases; unmatched junction nucleotides: 13. The CDR3 bases are TGCGCCGTCCGTCGAGGGACAGCGAACTACGAGCAGTACTTC. This encodes CAVRRGTANYEQYF.

V and J are TRBV7-8 and TRBJ2-1; perhaps TRBD2 as D (6 bases). Trimming cost V 8 bases and J 0 bases, with 14 bases left between them. The CDR3 sequence is 15 residues long. Germline CDR1 SGHVS, CDR2 FQNEAQ. The CDR3 protein is CASALAVSSYNEQFF. The CDR3 bases are TGTGCCAGCGCGTTAGCGGTGAGCTCCTACAATGAGCAGTTCTTC.

The chain links TRBV5-4 to TRBJ2-5; D perhaps matches TRBD2 (5 bases). Trimming shortened V by 3 bases and J by 2 bases, and 14 bases separated the two germline ends. Germline CDR1 and CDR2: SGHNT and YYREEE (reference sequence). The CDR3 covers 15 residues. CDR3 in amino acids: CASSSPESGQETQYF. The CDR3 DNA reads TGTGCCAGCAGCTCCCCGGAGAGCGGACAAGAGACCCAGTACTTC.

Written as DNA, the CDR3 is TGTGCCAGCAGTTTATTAGGCGGGGGGGACACTGAAGCTTTCTTT. Its protein is CASSLLGGGDTEAFF. The chain employs TRBV27 and TRBJ1-1; the D gene is possibly TRBD1 (5 bases). From germline, CDR1 is MNHEY and CDR2 SMNVEV (reference sequence). This CDR3 has 15 residues. The V end was cut by 1 base, the J end by 3 bases, with 12 bases between.

This clone was seen once. The chain has TRBV10-3 and TRBJ2-7, with unresolved D. The CDR3 covers 17 residues. Trimming shortened V by 3 bases and J by 1 base, and 19 bases separated the two germline ends. CDR1 ENHRY and CDR2 SYGVKD come from the germline V gene. The CDR3: CAISDGTSLGTSYEQYF. The CDR3 DNA sequence: TGTGCCATCAGTGATGGCACCAGCCTTGGAACATCCTACGAGCAGTACTTC.

The chain uses TRBV7-9 and TRBJ2-1; no clear D. CDR1 is SEHNR and CDR2 is FQNEAQ in the germline V gene (reference sequence). The CDR3 contains 17 residues. V lost 3 bases and J lost 3, with 18 bases in between. CDR3 residues: CASSLHTLREIYNEQFF. CDR3 sequence (DNA): TGTGCCAGCAGCTTGCACACATTAAGGGAAATCTACAATGAGCAGTTCTTC.

J is TRBJ2-7 and V is TRBV27, with D unresolved. V shed 3 bases and J shed 3 bases, with 12 bases lying between them. CDR3 size: 14 residues. Germline assignment: CDR1 MNHEY and CDR2 SMNVEV (reference sequence). CDR3 bases: TGTGCCAGCAGTTTCTACGGCGGTGGCTACGAGCAGTACTTC. Its protein is CASSFYGGGYEQYF.

The V and J genes are TRBV5-1 and TRBJ2-3; 10 nucleotides align to TRBD1. The CDR3 consists of 16 residues. Looked up from germline, CDR1 is SGHRS and CDR2 is YFSETQ. After removal of 7 bases from V and 4 bases from J, the junction contained 12 bases not matched to a gene. CDR3 in DNA: TGCGCCAGCCGCCTATTAGGGACAGGGGTGGCAGATACGCAGTATTTT. It yields the protein CASRLLGTGVADTQYF.

The chain uses TRBV4-1 and TRBJ1-5; possibly TRBD1 for D (6 bases). In germline, CDR1 is MGHRA, CDR2 YSYEKL. The CDR3 is 15 residues long. Deletions cut 1 base from V and 1 base from J, with 8 bases between. The DNA for the CDR3 is TGCGCCAGCAGCCAAGGGACAGCAAGCAATCAGCCCCAGCATTTT. Translating gives CASSQGTASNQPQHF.

In this sample, this clone turned up once. This chain joins TRBV28 and TRBJ2-3; 11 nucleotides match TRBD2. The CDR3 spans 15 residues. The germline gives CDR1 MDHEN, CDR2 SYDVKM. The V gene end was trimmed by 6 bases and the J gene end by 4 bases; junction bases not matched to a gene: 6. The CDR3 is CASSQLLAGADTQYF. For the CDR3, the DNA is TGTGCCAGCAGCCAATTACTAGCGGGAGCAGATACGCAGTATTTT.

This CDR3 reads CSVDGRGPGAFF. Written as DNA, the CDR3 is TGCAGCGTTGATGGCAGGGGGCCGGGAGCTTTCTTT. The chain couples TRBV29-1 to TRBJ1-1, with 8 positions matching TRBD1. With 3 bases clipped from V and 10 bases from J, the junction kept 7 bases outside the gene matches. In germline, CDR1 is SQVTM, CDR2 ANQGSEA. This CDR3 has 12 residues. Variable domain in full (rest from reference TRBV29-1 and TRBJ1-1): SAVISQKPSRDICQRGTSLTIQCQVDSQVTMMFWYRQQPGQSLTLIATANQGSEATYESGFVIDKFPISRPNLTFSTLTVSNMSPEDSSIYLCSVDGRGPGAFFGQGTRLTVV.

J is TRBJ1-4 and V is TRBV6-5, with D perhaps TRBD1 (5 bases). The V gene's germline CDR1 is MNHEY and CDR2 SVGAGI. The V and J ends lost 10 bases and 11 bases respectively, with 14 bases between them. The CDR3 runs 11 residues. CDR3 sequence reads: CATETGGKLFF. The CDR3, as DNA: TGTGCCACCGAAACCGGGGGGAAACTGTTTTTT.

In this sample, this clone turned up once. This rearrangement joins TRBV6-5 to TRBJ2-7; D is ambiguous. CDR3 length equals 12 residues. Germline V lookup: CDR1 MNHEY, CDR2 SVGAGI. Trimming removed 6 bases from V and 5 bases from J, with 11 bases in between. CDR3 protein: CASSKLWDEQYF. In DNA, the CDR3 is TGTGCCAGCAGCAAACTCTGGGACGAGCAGTACTTC.

The genes are TRBV19 and TRBJ2-1; D unclear. The CDR3 totals 15 residues. The germline gives CDR1 LNHDA, CDR2 SQIVND (reference sequence). The V end was cut by 4 bases, the J end by 0 bases, with 10 bases between. CDR3 in DNA: TGTGCCAGTAGTAGCTCCCCGGGCTCCTACAATGAGCAGTTCTTC. This encodes CASSSSPGSYNEQFF.

The V gene is TRBV15, the J gene TRBJ2-1; 13 bases map to TRBD2. Trimming cost V 1 base and J 9 bases; bases outside gene matches: 3. There are 15 residues in the CDR3. The V gene's germline CDR1 is LNHNV and CDR2 YYDKDF (reference sequence). The CDR3 reads CATSRGRTSGSEQFF. The CDR3 DNA reads as TGTGCCACCAGCAGAGGCAGGACTAGCGGGAGTGAGCAGTTCTTC.

The chain recombines TRBV5-4 with TRBJ2-3; 8 nucleotides line up with TRBD1. Unmatched junction bases numbered 6, after V lost 6 bases and J lost 0 bases. This CDR3 has 15 residues. The germline V gene has CDR1 SGHNT and CDR2 YYREEE (reference sequence). Written as DNA, the CDR3 is TGTGCCAGCACCGTGGACAGGGCGAGCACAGATACGCAGTATTTT. It is translated as CASTVDRASTDTQYF.

The rearrangement links TRBV10-3 to TRBJ2-7; D is unresolved. CDR3 length: 13 residues. The ends were cut back, 2 bases at V and 5 bases at J, with 10 bases in the middle. CDR1 and CDR2 (germline): ENHRY, SYGVKD. The CDR3 DNA sequence: TGTGCCATCAGTGAGAGGCTACCCCACGAGCAGTACTTC. Its translation: CAISERLPHEQYF.

The V and J genes are TRBV7-2 and TRBJ2-3, with D possibly matching TRBD2 (6 bases). Trimming cost V 4 bases and J 3 bases, with 11 bases left between them. The CDR3 covers 14 residues. Germline V CDR1 and CDR2: SGHTA, FQGNSA. The CDR3 sequence is CASSSWEETDTQYF. In DNA form, the CDR3 reads TGTGCCAGCAGCTCGTGGGAGGAAACAGATACGCAGTATTTT.

The chain has TRBV11-2 and TRBJ2-3; 9 bases align to TRBD2. From germline, CDR1 is SGHAT and CDR2 FQNNGV. CDR3 length: 16 amino acids. Trimming removed 5 bases from V and 2 bases from J; junction bases left unmatched: 8. The CDR3 DNA reads as TGTGCCAGCAGCCCAGTACCGGGACTAGCCACAGATACGCAGTATTTT. This translates into CASSPVPGLATDTQYF.

The chain links TRBV27 to TRBJ2-1, with 7 positions matching TRBD1. Trimming cost V 4 bases and J 8 bases; bases outside gene matches: 5. Germline V lookup: CDR1 MNHEY, CDR2 SMNVEV (reference sequence). The CDR3 sequence is 13 residues long. CDR3 region: CASSSPGGDEQFF. CDR3 in DNA: TGTGCCAGCAGTTCCCCAGGGGGAGATGAGCAGTTCTTC.

This clone was seen a single time. The CDR3 is CASNLDSEETQYF. The CDR3 DNA reads TGTGCCAGCAACCTAGACAGTGAAGAGACCCAGTACTTC. The gene calls are TRBV5-4 and TRBJ2-5, with a possible D match to TRBD1 (5 bases). The V and J ends lost 6 bases and 3 bases respectively, with 12 bases between them. Germline CDR1 SGHNT, CDR2 YYREEE (reference sequence). This CDR3 is 13 amino acids long.

This chain joins TRBV2 and TRBJ1-2, with a tentative D call TRBD1 (6 bases). Trimming shortened V by 6 bases and J by 6 bases, and 14 bases separated the two germline ends. The CDR3 covers 13 residues. The germline V gene encodes CDR1 SNHLY and CDR2 FYNNEI. For the CDR3, the DNA is TGTGCCAGCAGACAGCGGGGGGCGGATGGCTACACCTTC. As protein: CASRQRGADGYTF. The full variable domain, rest sourced from reference TRBV2 and TRBJ1-2, is EPEVTQTPSHQVTQMGQEVILRCVPISNHLYFYWYRQILGQKVEFLVSFYNNEISEKSEIFDDQFSVERPDGSNFTLKIRSTKLEDSAMYFCASRQRGADGYTFGSGTRLTVV.

Details on this clone: One end of the junction varies from germline; a read error may be responsible. This chain connects TRBV6-1 to TRBJ1-2; D is uncertain. Germline CDR1 and CDR2: MNHNS and SASEGT. The CDR3 consists of 11 residues. DNA for the CDR3: TGTGCCATCTCAGATAACGATGGCTACACCTTC. Its protein product is CAISDNDGYTF.

This chain links TRBV6-5 with TRBJ2-1; D is possibly TRBD1 (5 bases). V was cut by 5 bases and J by 8 bases, with 10 bases left in between. The CDR3 is 12 residues long. Germline CDR1 is MNHEY and CDR2 is SVGAGI. The CDR3 DNA sequence: TGTGCCAGCAGTCCCAGGGTGGATGAGCAGTTCTTC. Its protein product is CASSPRVDEQFF.

The sample holds one count of this clone. The J gene is TRBJ1-2, the V gene TRBV6-5; D might be TRBD1 (6 bases). Looked up from germline, CDR1 is MNHEY and CDR2 is SVGAGI. This CDR3 comprises 14 residues. The germline V and J ends were trimmed by 5 bases and 6 bases, with 16 bases remaining between them. CDR3 protein: CASSRAGTIDGYTF. The CDR3 region has the DNA TGTGCCAGCAGTAGGGCCGGGACAATTGATGGCTACACCTTC.

The V and J genes are TRBV29-1 and TRBJ2-1; TRBD1 is a possible D gene (5 bases). V gave up 3 bases and J gave up 4 bases, with 13 bases separating them. Per the germline V gene, CDR1 is SQVTM and CDR2 is ANQGSEA. This CDR3 spans 14 amino acids. The CDR3 sequence: CSVDGQGEYNEQFF. CDR3 bases: TGCAGCGTTGATGGTCAGGGCGAGTACAATGAGCAGTTCTTC.

The rearrangement uses TRBV9 and TRBJ2-5; 7 bases are shared with TRBD1. The CDR3 is made up of 14 amino acids. Trimming took 4 bases from V and 2 from J; bases not matched to a gene: 5. The germline V gene has CDR1 SGDLS and CDR2 YYNGEE. CDR3 residues: CASSTWDRQETQYF. CDR3 DNA: TGTGCCAGCAGCACCTGGGACAGACAAGAGACCCAGTACTTC. The variable domain in full, with the rest retrieved from reference TRBV9 and TRBJ2-5, is DSGVTQTPKHLITATGQRVTLRCSPRSGDLSVYWYQQSLDQGLQFLIQYYNGEERAKGNILERFSAQQFPDLHSELNLSSLELGDSALYFCASSTWDRQETQYFGPGTRLLVL.

A single count supports this clone. The chain employs TRBV9 and TRBJ2-5, with 8 bases identical to TRBD1. The CDR3 extends over 14 amino acids. The V gene's germline CDR1 is SGDLS and CDR2 YYNGEE. V shed 1 base and J 1 base; nucleotides not matched to a gene: 0. Written as DNA, the CDR3 is TGTGCCAGCAGCGTACAGGGGGCCCAAGAGACCCAGTACTTC. Its translation is CASSVQGAQETQYF.

The chain employs TRBV29-1 and TRBJ2-3, with 7 bases fitting TRBD1. V was clipped by 4 bases and J by 5 bases; unmatched bases: 12. Germline assignment: CDR1 SQVTM and CDR2 ANQGSEA. CDR3 length equals 15 residues. The DNA of the CDR3 is TGCAGCGTTGGGCGACAGGGAGCTCCCGTAGATACGCAGTATTTT. Amino acid sequence: CSVGRQGAPVDTQYF.